These 32 T cell receptor beta chains originate from one sample sequenced in a study of memory CD4+ T cells and cytomegalovirus serostatus. The assay was immunoSEQ multiplex PCR, and TCRdb's table has in-frame clones only and misses some. In the table there are tens of thousands of clones, around 78% of which are singletons. The sort gate was single viable CD3+CD4+CD8-CD45RO+ cells for memory CD4+ T cells. Sequenced: memory CD4+ T cells from blood. These receptors were collected from an adult in good health and CMV-seronegative.

The chain carries TRBV5-4 and TRBJ2-5, with D possibly called TRBD1 or TRBD2 (5 bases each). The CDR3 totals 14 residues. CDR1 is SGHNT, CDR2 YYREEE, per germline (reference sequence). Trimming cost V 4 bases and J 5 bases, with 15 bases left between them. DNA for the CDR3: TGTGCCAGCAGCCCTGGGACCGCTCCTGAGACCCAGTACTTC. This codes for CASSPGTAPETQYF.

Only a few counts were recorded for this clone. The gene calls are TRBV30 and TRBJ1-1, with unresolved D. From germline, CDR1 is GTSNPN and CDR2 SVGIG (reference sequence). CDR3 length: 13 residues. The V gene lost 1 base and the J gene lost 0 bases, with 6 bases spanning the gap. The CDR3 coding sequence is TGTGCCTGGAGTGGACGGATGAACACTGAAGCTTTCTTT. Its translation: CAWSGRMNTEAFF.

The gene calls are TRBV5-1 and TRBJ1-1, with unresolved D. Trimming left V 0 bases short and J 2 bases short, with 8 bases between. CDR1 is SGHRS, CDR2 YFSETQ, per germline. This CDR3 is 14 amino acids long. The CDR3 loop is CASSLGLQNTEAFF. Written as DNA, the CDR3 is TGCGCCAGCAGCTTGGGGCTCCAAAACACTGAAGCTTTCTTT.

The chain links TRBV27 to TRBJ1-2; 8 positions agree with TRBD1. J gave up 5 bases and V 5 bases, and 4 bases lay outside the gene matches. Germline V gene sequence: CDR1 MNHEY, CDR2 SMNVEV (reference sequence). The CDR3 runs to 13 residues. The CDR3 region has the DNA TGTGCCAGCAGTCCCCGACAGGGGTATGGCTACACCTTC. Protein sequence: CASSPRQGYGYTF.

The CDR3 nucleotides are TGTGCCAGCTCCCAATCGGGCACCACGGGTAGGGAGTACTTC. The encoded protein is CASSQSGTTGREYF. This chain joins TRBV18 and TRBJ2-7; D uncertain. This CDR3 is 14 amino acids long. Trimming stripped 6 bases from V and 11 bases from J, with 23 bases between. The germline gives CDR1 KGHSH, CDR2 LQKENI.

The chain uses TRBV15 and TRBJ1-5, with TRBD1 identical over 9 bases. This CDR3 has 14 amino acids. Trimming took 5 bases from V and 7 from J; bases not matched to a gene: 6. Germline V CDR1 and CDR2: LNHNV, YYDKDF (reference sequence). Here the CDR3 DNA reads TGTGCCACCAGCGGGACAGGGAGCAGGCAGCCCCAGCATTTT. It specifies CATSGTGSRQPQHF.

The chain links TRBV7-2 to TRBJ2-1; D unresolved. The germline V gene has CDR1 SGHTA and CDR2 FQGNSA. The germline V and J ends were trimmed by 1 base and 8 bases, with 21 bases remaining between them. The CDR3 contains 17 residues. The DNA for the CDR3 is TGTGCCAGCAGCTTAGTTGGTCCGAGCGCCGTATACGATGAGCAGTTCTTC. Translated: CASSLVGPSAVYDEQFF.

The gene calls are TRBV4-1 and TRBJ2-7; TRBD2 agrees at 9 bases. The CDR3 length is 16 residues. Trimming took 4 bases from V and 0 from J; bases not matched to a gene: 7. Germline V gene sequence: CDR1 MGHRA, CDR2 YSYEKL. The CDR3 spells CASSPRQRGASYEQYF. CDR3 DNA sequence: TGCGCCAGCAGCCCTAGGCAGCGGGGGGCCTCCTACGAGCAGTACTTC.

The chain combines TRBV30 with TRBJ1-2, with TRBD1 as a possible D gene (5 bases). This CDR3 contains 12 residues. Germline V gene sequence: CDR1 GTSNPN, CDR2 SVGIG (reference sequence). Trimming took off 5 bases at V and 8 bases at J, with 15 bases between the two ends. Here the CDR3 reads CAWSRQGGGYTF. As DNA, the CDR3 is TGTGCCTGGTCTCGTCAGGGCGGAGGCTACACCTTC.

The table lists this clone with a count of one. The chain carries TRBV18 and TRBJ1-4; TRBD1 aligns across 9 bases. The CDR3 length is 15 residues. Germline CDR1 is KGHSH and CDR2 is LQKENI. Trimming removed 2 bases from V and 8 bases from J; junction bases left unmatched: 6. The DNA for the CDR3 is TGTGCCAGCTCACCAGGCGGGACAGGGCCCGAAAAACTGTTTTTT. Its translation is CASSPGGTGPEKLFF.

V gene TRBV14 combines with J gene TRBJ1-5; perhaps TRBD1 as D (5 bases). This CDR3 is 13 amino acids long. CDR1 and CDR2 from the germline V gene are SGHDN and FVKESK. Trimming cost V 3 bases and J 10 bases, with 13 bases left between them. The CDR3 nucleotides read TGTGCCAGCAGCCAGGGGCACGATTTACCCCAGCATTTT. Amino acids: CASSQGHDLPQHF.

J is TRBJ2-1 and V is TRBV5-1; D remains unclear. V was pared by 3 bases and J by 12 bases, with 10 bases between. CDR1 is SGHRS and CDR2 is YFSETQ in the germline V gene. This CDR3 has 11 residues. CDR3 amino acids: CASSSDLVQFF. CDR3 nucleotides: TGCGCCAGCAGCTCAGACTTAGTGCAGTTCTTC.

The gene calls are TRBV6-1 and TRBJ2-1; 10 bases map to TRBD2. The CDR3 sequence is 17 residues long. Germline values: CDR1 MNHNS, CDR2 SASEGT. V lost 2 bases and J lost 8; bases outside the gene matches: 12. CDR3 bases: TGTGCCAGCAGTGAACTCCCGAGCGGGGGGGCCCCCGATGAGCAGTTCTTC. It is translated as CASSELPSGGAPDEQFF.

The chain has TRBV5-6 and TRBJ2-7, with D unclear. Per the germline V gene, CDR1 is SGHDT and CDR2 is YYEEEE. This CDR3 region has 12 residues. The V and J ends lost 4 bases and 3 bases respectively, with 8 bases between them. The CDR3 nucleotides are TGTGCCAGCAGCGGACCCCTCTACGAGCAGTACTTC. Amino acids: CASSGPLYEQYF.

The genes are TRBV6-6 and TRBJ2-7; D is perhaps TRBD1 (6 bases). Germline V gene lookup returns CDR1 MNHNY and CDR2 SVGAGI (reference sequence). With 5 bases removed from V and 3 bases from J, the gap between germline ends came to 11 bases. The CDR3 length is 13 residues. CDR3 sequence: CASSKGTSYEQYF. The CDR3, as DNA: TGTGCCAGCAGTAAAGGGACAAGCTACGAGCAGTACTTC.

The rearrangement links TRBV18 to TRBJ2-2; TRBD2 matches at 7 bases. Germline-derived CDR1 and CDR2 are KGHSH and LQKENI. The CDR3 contains 16 residues. V gave up 3 bases and J gave up 0 bases; unmatched junction bases: 4. CDR3 coding DNA: TGTGCCAGCTCACCGATGAGCGGGGCGAACACCGGGGAGCTGTTTTTT. The encoded protein is CASSPMSGANTGELFF.

The chain has TRBV7-3 and TRBJ2-1, with D possibly matching TRBD1 (6 bases). Per germline, CDR1 SGHTA and CDR2 FQGTGA. Between the trimmed V and J ends, which lost 4 bases and 4 bases, there was a span of 14 bases. The CDR3 consists of 15 residues. The CDR3 region is CASSSRVTGYNEQFF. The CDR3 nucleotides are TGTGCCAGCAGCTCCAGGGTAACAGGGTACAATGAGCAGTTCTTC.

This chain uses TRBV7-2 with TRBJ2-7, with 10 bases aligning to TRBD1. The V segment lost 5 bases and the J segment 4 bases; nucleotides outside the gene matches: 14. In germline, CDR1 is SGHTA, CDR2 FQGNSA. CDR3 length: 17 residues. CDR3 residues: CASSARQGAPKGYEQYF. The CDR3 DNA sequence: TGTGCCAGCAGCGCCCGACAGGGGGCTCCTAAAGGATACGAGCAGTACTTC. Based on the CDR3 plus reference TRBV7-2 and TRBJ2-7, the full variable domain is GAGVSQSPSNKVTEKGKDVELRCDPISGHTALYWYRQSLGQGLEFLIYFQGNSAPDKSGLPSDRFSAERTGGSVSTLTIQRTQQEDSAVYLCASSARQGAPKGYEQYFGPGTRLTVT.

A single count supports this clone. The chain uses TRBV7-2 and TRBJ2-2; 7 nucleotides line up with TRBD1. The CDR3 has 16 residues. V was pared by 5 bases and J by 2 bases, with 8 bases of the junction left unmatched. CDR1 is SGHTA and CDR2 is FQGNSA in the germline V gene. CDR3 nucleotides: TGTGCCAGCAGCCCCTTCCGGGACAGCAACACCGGGGAGCTGTTTTTT. Amino acids: CASSPFRDSNTGELFF. The variable domain in full, completed from reference TRBV7-2 and TRBJ2-2, reads GAGVSQSPSNKVTEKGKDVELRCDPISGHTALYWYRQSLGQGLEFLIYFQGNSAPDKSGLPSDRFSAERTGGSVSTLTIQRTQQEDSAVYLCASSPFRDSNTGELFFGEGSRLTVL.

This clone was seen more than once but under ten times. V usage is TRBV6-1 and J usage is TRBJ1-2, with TRBD1 as a possible D gene (5 bases). The CDR3 length is 13 residues. V was trimmed by 3 bases and J by 8 bases, leaving 13 bases between them. Germline V gene data show CDR1 as MNHNS and CDR2 as SASEGT. Here the CDR3 reads CASSDRDRGGYTF. In nucleotides, the CDR3 is TGTGCCAGCAGTGACCGAGACAGAGGAGGCTACACCTTC.

The chain links TRBV11-2 to TRBJ2-3; D is unresolved. This CDR3 is 14 amino acids long. The V end lost 5 bases, the J end lost 5 bases, and 14 bases lay between the germline ends. The germline CDR1 and CDR2 sequences are SGHAT and FQNNGV. The CDR3 loop reads CASSVVTGRDTQYF. CDR3 nucleotide sequence: TGTGCCAGCAGCGTCGTGACCGGGCGAGATACGCAGTATTTT.

This chain connects TRBV18 to TRBJ2-3; 9 bases are shared with TRBD2. Trimming cost V 2 bases and J 2 bases; bases outside gene matches: 5. Germline CDR1 reads KGHSH; CDR2 reads LQKENI. This CDR3 has 16 residues. The DNA for the CDR3 is TGTGCCAGCTCACCAAATGTAGCGGGAGACACAGATACGCAGTATTTT. Its protein is CASSPNVAGDTDTQYF.

The V call is TRBV30, the J call TRBJ2-7, with no clear D. Germline V gives CDR1 GTSNPN, CDR2 SVGIG (reference sequence). The CDR3 extends over 11 amino acids. V lost 5 bases, J lost 2 bases, and 7 bases lay in between. CDR3 in amino acids: CAWGVPYEQYF. In DNA form, the CDR3 reads TGTGCCTGGGGGGTTCCCTACGAGCAGTACTTC.

This chain connects TRBV7-2 to TRBJ2-7; D unclear. The length of the CDR3 is 12 residues. The germline V and J ends were trimmed by 1 base and 1 base, with 2 bases remaining between them. Germline CDR1 reads SGHTA; CDR2 reads FQGNSA. This chain's CDR3 is CASSLGSYEQYF. CDR3 nucleotide sequence: TGTGCCAGCAGCTTAGGGTCCTACGAGCAGTACTTC. Supplemented by reference TRBV7-2 and TRBJ2-7, the full variable domain reads GAGVSQSPSNKVTEKGKDVELRCDPISGHTALYWYRQSLGQGLEFLIYFQGNSAPDKSGLPSDRFSAERTGGSVSTLTIQRTQQEDSAVYLCASSLGSYEQYFGPGTRLTVT.

In this sample, this clone turned up once. The V call is TRBV5-6, the J call TRBJ2-3; D might be TRBD1 or TRBD2, each matching 5 bases. With 0 bases removed from V and 3 bases from J, the gap between germline ends came to 8 bases. CDR3 size: 14 residues. The V gene's germline CDR1 is SGHDT and CDR2 YYEEEE. The CDR3 DNA sequence: TGTGCCAGCAGCTTGGCTTGGGGGACAGATACGCAGTATTTT. Its protein is CASSLAWGTDTQYF.

The chain uses TRBV30 and TRBJ2-3; D is ambiguous. Germline V gene lookup returns CDR1 GTSNPN and CDR2 SVGIG (reference sequence). Deletions cut 0 bases from V and 2 bases from J, with 3 bases between. The CDR3 runs to 12 residues. CDR3 DNA sequence: TGTGCCTGGAGTGTATCCACAGATACGCAGTATTTT. It specifies CAWSVSTDTQYF.

This clone occurred once. This sequence joins TRBV4-2 and TRBJ2-1; 8 bases agree with TRBD2. This CDR3 comprises 17 residues. Germline lookup yields CDR1 LGHNA and CDR2 YNFKEQ. V was pared by 1 base and J by 0 bases, with 5 bases of the junction left unmatched. CDR3 in amino acids: CASSQGGSGDSYNEQFF. For the CDR3, the DNA is TGTGCCAGCAGCCAAGGAGGTAGCGGGGACTCCTACAATGAGCAGTTCTTC.

The chain joins TRBV7-8 to TRBJ2-3; 10 bases are a match to TRBD2. The CDR3 is 16 amino acids. With 4 bases clipped from V and 6 bases from J, the junction kept 10 bases outside the gene matches. The germline gives CDR1 SGHVS, CDR2 FQNEAQ. The CDR3 DNA sequence: TGTGCCAGCAGCTCACAAGCGGGGGGGCCGCTGGATACGCAGTATTTT. Residues: CASSSQAGGPLDTQYF.

The CDR3 loop reads CASSYPSRAEQFF. In DNA, the CDR3 is TGTGCCAGCAGTTACCCGTCCAGAGCTGAGCAGTTCTTC. The rearrangement links TRBV6-5 to TRBJ2-1; no clear D gene. The CDR3 covers 13 residues. Germline V gene lookup returns CDR1 MNHEY and CDR2 SVGAGI. The germline V and J ends were trimmed by 2 bases and 9 bases, with 11 bases remaining between them.

The gene calls are TRBV6-5 and TRBJ1-2; tentative D call: TRBD1 (5 bases). The CDR3 runs to 15 residues. In germline, CDR1 is MNHEY, CDR2 SVGAGI. V was shortened by 8 bases and J by 2 bases, with 18 bases between the two germline ends. The CDR3 sequence is CASSMGGGVNYGYTF. The CDR3 bases are TGTGCCAGCTCTATGGGGGGTGGGGTGAACTATGGCTACACCTTC.

V and J are TRBV4-2 and TRBJ1-3; D remains ambiguous. CDR3 length: 13 amino acids. Trimming pared 5 bases from V and 6 bases from J, leaving 11 bases between. Germline V lookup: CDR1 LGHNA, CDR2 YNFKEQ. CDR3 DNA sequence: TGTGCCAGCAGCATTTTAGGTGTAAACACCATATATTTT. Translated, it gives CASSILGVNTIYF.

This chain uses TRBV11-1 with TRBJ2-5; D may match TRBD1 or TRBD2 (5 bases each). This CDR3 contains 14 residues. In germline, CDR1 is SGHAT, CDR2 FQDESV (reference sequence). Trimming stripped 0 bases from V and 9 bases from J, with 14 bases between. CDR3 DNA: TGTGCCAGCAGCTTAGCGAGGGTTGAGGGACCCCAGTACTTC. Translating gives CASSLARVEGPQYF. Supplemented by reference TRBV11-1 and TRBJ2-5, the full variable domain reads EAEVAQSPRYKITEKSQAVAFWCDPISGHATLYWYRQILGQGPELLVQFQDESVVDDSQLPKDRFSAERLKGVDSTLKIQPAELGDSAMYLCASSLARVEGPQYFGPGTRLLVL.